This entry is about one T cell receptor (beta chain). This entry belongs to a study of blood T cell repertoires in COVID-19. Overall study: Sources were T cells, B-cell-depleted T cells, or PBMCs; the material itself was cDNA or gDNA.

Per germline, CDR1 PRHDT and CDR2 FYEKMQ (reference sequence). The J segment lost 2 bases and the V segment lost 3 bases, leaving 3 bases of the junction unmatched. This CDR3 has 15 residues. The data were produced by immunoSEQ multiplex PCR, yet TCRdb's version contains in-frame clones alone and is incomplete. Of roughly 240,000 clones detected, approximately 86% appear once; the ten largest clones hold less than 4.5%. The sample taken for sequencing was peripheral blood. The sequence came from a man younger than 35 with active or convalescent COVID-19. The V gene is TRBV13, the J gene TRBJ2-1; TRBD1 matches at 8 bases. CDR3 coding DNA: TGTGCCAGCAGCTTGGGGACAGGAGCCTACAATGAGCAGTTCTTC. Its protein product is CASSLGTGAYNEQFF.